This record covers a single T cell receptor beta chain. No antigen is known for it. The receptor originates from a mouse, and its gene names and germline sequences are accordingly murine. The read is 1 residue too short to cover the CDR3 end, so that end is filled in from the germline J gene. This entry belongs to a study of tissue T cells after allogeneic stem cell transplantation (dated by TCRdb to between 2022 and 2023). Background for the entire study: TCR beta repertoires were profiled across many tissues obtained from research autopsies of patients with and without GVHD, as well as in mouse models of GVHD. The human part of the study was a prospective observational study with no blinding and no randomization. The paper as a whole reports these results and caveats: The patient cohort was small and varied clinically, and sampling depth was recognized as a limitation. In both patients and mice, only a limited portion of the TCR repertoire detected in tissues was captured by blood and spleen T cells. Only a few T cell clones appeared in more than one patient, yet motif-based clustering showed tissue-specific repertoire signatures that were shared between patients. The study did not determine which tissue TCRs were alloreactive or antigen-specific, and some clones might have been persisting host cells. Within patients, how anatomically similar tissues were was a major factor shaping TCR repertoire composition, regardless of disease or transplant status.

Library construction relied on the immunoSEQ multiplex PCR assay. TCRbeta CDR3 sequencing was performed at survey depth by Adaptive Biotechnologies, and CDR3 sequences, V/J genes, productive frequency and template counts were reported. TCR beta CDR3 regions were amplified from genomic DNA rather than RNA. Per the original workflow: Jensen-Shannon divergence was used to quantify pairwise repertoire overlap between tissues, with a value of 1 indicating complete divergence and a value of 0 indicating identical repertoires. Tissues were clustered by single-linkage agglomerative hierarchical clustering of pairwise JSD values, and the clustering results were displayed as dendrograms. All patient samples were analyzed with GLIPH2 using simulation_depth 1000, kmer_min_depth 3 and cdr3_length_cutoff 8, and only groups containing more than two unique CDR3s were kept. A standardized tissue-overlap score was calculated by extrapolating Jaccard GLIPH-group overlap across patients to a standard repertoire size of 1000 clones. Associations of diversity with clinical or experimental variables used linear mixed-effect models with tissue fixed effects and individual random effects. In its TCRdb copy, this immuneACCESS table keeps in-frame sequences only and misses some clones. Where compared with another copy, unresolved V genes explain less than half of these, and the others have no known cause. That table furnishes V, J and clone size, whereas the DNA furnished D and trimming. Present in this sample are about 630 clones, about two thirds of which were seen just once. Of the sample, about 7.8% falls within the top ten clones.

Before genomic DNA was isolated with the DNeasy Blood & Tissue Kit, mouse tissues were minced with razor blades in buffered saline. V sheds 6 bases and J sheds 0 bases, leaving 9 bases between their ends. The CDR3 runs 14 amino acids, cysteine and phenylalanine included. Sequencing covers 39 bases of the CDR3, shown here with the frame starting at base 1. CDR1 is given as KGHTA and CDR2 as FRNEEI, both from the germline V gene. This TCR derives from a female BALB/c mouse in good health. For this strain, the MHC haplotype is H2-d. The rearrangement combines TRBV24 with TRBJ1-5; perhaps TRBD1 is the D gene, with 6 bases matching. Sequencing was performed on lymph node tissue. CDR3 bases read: TGTGCCAGCAGAAAGGGGGATAACAACCAGGCTCCGCTT. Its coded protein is CASRKGDNNQAPL. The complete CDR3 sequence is CASRKGDNNQAPLF.